The rows below give T cell receptor beta chains drawn from one sample of a study of T cell repertoires in cytomegalovirus infection. Their recognized antigens are unknown. TCRdb recomputed calls from the reads with MiXCR, one row per CDR3 protein. This sample yields about 920,000 distinct CDR3 sequences, of which roughly 30% are seen a single time; roughly 12% belongs to the top ten. Sample: cultured CD8+ T cells from PBMCs, taken from culture after CMV antigen stimulation. Receptors originate from a human donor in good health (CMV status not recorded). Some clones in this sample may be carry-over from other donors' samples. Both conserved end residues are part of each CDR3. A D gene is named only where the DNA matches it firmly. Size values are once, few and many counts, or a class for expanded clones, and some rows have none.

many | TRBJ2-7 | - | TRBV6-6 | CASSYSPYEQYF | TGTGCCAGCAGTTACTCTCCGTACGAGCAGTACTTC
- | TRBJ1-2 | - | TRBV7-9 | CASRFRSGYTF | TGTGCCAGCAGGTTTCGGAGCGGCTACACCTTC
- | TRBJ1-6 | TRBD1 | TRBV9 | CASSVGTGYSPLHF | TGTGCCAGCAGCGTTGGGACAGGGTATTCACCCCTCCACTTT
- | TRBJ1-2 | - | TRBV29-1 | CSAPTGQANYGYTF | TGCAGCGCCCCCACGGGGCAGGCTAACTATGGCTACACCTTC
few | TRBJ2-2 | - | TRBV12-3/TRBV12-4 | CASSLRFGEERELFF | TGTGCCAGCAGTTTAAGGTTCGGGGAGGAAAGGGAGCTGTTTTTT
- | TRBJ2-1 | TRBD1 | TRBV7-2 | CASSATETGYNEQFF | TGTGCCAGCAGCGCAACGGAGACAGGGTACAATGAGCAGTTCTTC
few | TRBJ1-5 | - | TRBV6-1 | CASSVGSAQHF | TGTGCCAGCAGTGTCGGATCGGCCCAGCATTTT
- | TRBJ1-3 | - | TRBV20-1 | CSALLLTGSGNTIYF | TGCAGTGCGCTCCTCTTGACAGGCTCTGGAAACACCATATATTTT
few | TRBJ2-1 | TRBD2 | TRBV20-1 | CSARVAGGPYNEQFF | TGCAGTGCTAGAGTGGCGGGGGGGCCCTACAATGAGCAGTTCTTC
- | TRBJ1-2 | - | TRBV5-1 | CASSLVGGTLNGYTF | TGCGCCAGCAGCTTGGTCGGGGGCACCCTTAATGGCTACACCTTC
- | TRBJ2-1 | TRBD1 | TRBV12-5 | CASGFSVGGDSTYNEQFF | TGTGCTAGTGGTTTCTCGGTCGGTGGGGACAGTACCTACAATGAGCAGTTCTTC
- | TRBJ2-7 | TRBD2 | TRBV4-2 | CASSPHEAGSVEQYF | TGTGCCAGCAGCCCCCATGAAGCGGGGTCGGTAGAGCAGTACTTC
- | TRBJ1-5 | - | TRBV6-5 | CAIAAGYPAENQPQHF | TGTGCCATTGCTGCTGGTTACCCCGCGGAAAATCAGCCCCAGCATTTT
- | TRBJ1-1 | - | TRBV6-6 | CASSYARFTGSEAFF | TGTGCCAGCAGTTACGCCAGGTTCACTGGTTCGGAAGCTTTCTTT
few | TRBJ2-4 | - | TRBV11-2 | CASSPQGTVIAKNIQYF | TGTGCCAGCAGCCCACAAGGGACGGTCATAGCCAAAAACATTCAGTACTTC
few | TRBJ1-5 | - | TRBV27 | CASHSRLPNQPQHF | TGTGCCAGCCATTCGAGGCTCCCGAATCAGCCCCAGCATTTT
- | TRBJ1-1 | - | TRBV2 | CASSAPGGPEAFF | TGTGCCAGCAGTGCCCCGGGGGGCCCTGAAGCTTTCTTT
many | TRBJ2-1 | TRBD1 | TRBV7-9 | CASSLAGSGQGPEQFF | TGTGCCAGCAGCTTAGCCGGGTCAGGACAGGGACCGGAGCAGTTCTTC
- | TRBJ1-1 | - | TRBV29-1 | CSVDSDIAFF | TGCAGCGTTGATTCGGACATAGCTTTCTTT
- | TRBJ2-2 | TRBD1 | TRBV5-6 | CASSRDRDGNTGELFF | TGTGCCAGCAGCAGGGACAGGGACGGAAATACCGGGGAGCTGTTTTTT
few | TRBJ2-2 | - | TRBV5-5 | CASSLSLSNTGELFF | TGTGCCAGCAGCTTGTCACTCTCGAACACCGGGGAGCTGTTTTTT
- | TRBJ2-4 | - | TRBV28 | CASSFTQNIQYF | TGTGCCAGCAGTTTTACCCAAAACATTCAGTACTTC
- | TRBJ2-3 | TRBD2 | TRBV6-5 | CASRPLLAGNTDTQYF | TGTGCCAGCAGACCTTTACTAGCGGGAAACACAGATACGCAGTATTTT
- | TRBJ2-3 | - | TRBV9 | CASSVPRGSPSTDTQYF | TGTGCCAGCAGCGTACCCCGGGGAAGCCCTAGCACAGATACGCAGTATTTT
- | TRBJ2-1 | - | TRBV7-8 | CASSFREDIEQFF | TGTGCCAGCAGCTTTCGCGAGGACATTGAGCAGTTCTTC
- | TRBJ1-1 | TRBD1 | TRBV7-9 | CASSHGTGLTEAFF | TGTGCCAGCAGCCATGGGACAGGGCTCACTGAAGCTTTCTTT
few | TRBJ2-6 | - | TRBV4-2 | CASSGGGGIGANVLTF | TGTGCCAGCAGCGGCGGTGGGGGAATTGGGGCCAACGTCCTGACTTTC
many | TRBJ2-3 | TRBD2 | TRBV7-2 | CASSFPTSGGAEGTDTQYF | TGTGCCAGCAGCTTCCCGACTAGCGGGGGGGCAGAAGGCACAGATACGCAGTATTTT
- | TRBJ2-2 | - | TRBV12-3/TRBV12-4 | CGQRENTGELFF | TGTGGGCAACGAGAGAACACCGGGGAGCTGTTTTTT
few | TRBJ1-5 | - | TRBV4-1 | CASSHPSGTLANQPQHF | TGCGCCAGCAGCCACCCCTCTGGGACGCTTGCCAATCAGCCCCAGCATTTT
- | TRBJ2-1 | TRBD2 | TRBV28 | CASSWTSGGNNEQFF | TGTGCCAGCAGTTGGACTAGCGGGGGCAACAATGAGCAGTTCTTC
few | TRBJ2-1 | TRBD2 | TRBV6-1 | CASWGLAGGYNEQFF | TGTGCCAGCTGGGGACTAGCGGGGGGTTACAATGAGCAGTTCTTC
- | TRBJ1-2 | TRBD1 | TRBV7-9 | CASSRPGRQGTNYGYTF | TGTGCCAGCAGCCGCCCCGGCAGACAGGGAACTAACTATGGCTACACCTTC
few | TRBJ1-4 | TRBD1 | TRBV7-9 | CASYGGGAGEKLFF | TGTGCCAGCTATGGAGGGGGCGCGGGTGAAAAACTGTTTTTT
few | TRBJ1-1 | - | TRBV24-1 | CATKRGTEAFF | TGTGCCACTAAGAGGGGAACTGAAGCTTTCTTT
- | TRBJ2-7 | - | TRBV27 | CASSFGRFDEQYF | TGTGCCAGCAGTTTCGGCCGATTCGACGAGCAGTACTTC
- | TRBJ1-1 | - | TRBV7-9 | CASHPGPLNTEAFF | TGTGCCAGTCACCCCGGACCGTTGAACACTGAAGCTTTCTTT
- | TRBJ1-1 | TRBD1 | TRBV4-2 | CASSQAGTGIMNTEAFF | TGTGCCAGCAGCCAAGCCGGGACAGGGATCATGAACACTGAAGCTTTCTTT
few | TRBJ2-5 | TRBD2 | TRBV27 | CASSSSGTSVSFETQYF | TGTGCCAGCAGTTCGTCCGGGACTAGCGTCTCCTTTGAGACCCAGTACTTC
few | TRBJ2-1 | TRBD2 | TRBV5-1 | CASSLVVGLAGARAFEQFF | TGCGCCAGCAGCTTGGTTGTAGGACTAGCGGGGGCCCGGGCTTTTGAGCAGTTCTTC
- | TRBJ1-4 | TRBD1 | TRBV10-3 | CAIRQGVGEKLFF | TGTGCCATCAGACAGGGGGTCGGTGAAAAACTGTTTTTT
- | TRBJ2-1 | - | TRBV9 | CASSVAAPEQFF | TGTGCCAGCAGCGTAGCAGCTCCTGAGCAGTTCTTC
few | TRBJ2-2 | - | TRBV12-3/TRBV12-4 | CASISAGSTGELFF | TGTGCCAGCATCTCGGCGGGAAGCACCGGGGAGCTGTTTTTT
- | TRBJ1-2 | - | TRBV4-1 | CASSQYMGIYGYTF | TGCGCCAGCAGCCAGTACATGGGTATCTATGGCTACACCTTC
few | TRBJ1-2 | TRBD1 | TRBV28 | CASSSRRTGRGHYGYTF | TGTGCCAGCAGTTCTCGGCGGACAGGCCGGGGCCACTATGGCTACACCTTC
- | TRBJ1-2 | - | TRBV9 | CASTEYGYTF | TGTGCCAGCACGGAGTATGGCTACACCTTC
- | TRBJ2-5 | TRBD1 | TRBV12-3/TRBV12-4 | CASIGTGGETQYF | TGTGCCAGCATAGGGACAGGCGGAGAGACCCAGTACTTC
few | TRBJ2-7 | TRBD1 | TRBV12-3/TRBV12-4 | CASSFWTGADEQYF | TGTGCCAGCAGTTTTTGGACAGGGGCCGACGAGCAGTACTTC